This T cell receptor beta chain was identified in a study of siplizumab effects on memory and regulatory T cells. Study-wide points: Naive T cells apparently outstripped memory cells in diversity and seemed major alloresponse contributors.

Generated by immunoSEQ multiplex PCR, the TCRdb table keeps only in-frame clones and is missing some. Among about 100,000 clones, more than 85% were seen once, and the ten largest hold 0.15%. CDR3 size: 13 residues. Germline CDR1 and CDR2: SGHTA and FQGNSA. Between the trimmed V and J ends, which lost 0 bases and 10 bases, there was a span of 10 bases. As regards this clone: The antigen remains unidentified.

The sequencing input was CD4+ T cells sorted from blood. The sequence came from a human donor in good health. This chain links TRBV7-2 with TRBJ2-1; D gene ambiguous. The CDR3, as DNA: TGTGCCAGCAGCTTAGCTGGTAGCCGGGAGCAGTTCTTC. Amino acid sequence: CASSLAGSREQFF. The full variable domain, with the rest looked up from reference TRBV7-2 and TRBJ2-1, is GAGVSQSPSNKVTEKGKDVELRCDPISGHTALYWYRQSLGQGLEFLIYFQGNSAPDKSGLPSDRFSAERTGGSVSTLTIQRTQQEDSAVYLCASSLAGSREQFFGPGTRLTVL.